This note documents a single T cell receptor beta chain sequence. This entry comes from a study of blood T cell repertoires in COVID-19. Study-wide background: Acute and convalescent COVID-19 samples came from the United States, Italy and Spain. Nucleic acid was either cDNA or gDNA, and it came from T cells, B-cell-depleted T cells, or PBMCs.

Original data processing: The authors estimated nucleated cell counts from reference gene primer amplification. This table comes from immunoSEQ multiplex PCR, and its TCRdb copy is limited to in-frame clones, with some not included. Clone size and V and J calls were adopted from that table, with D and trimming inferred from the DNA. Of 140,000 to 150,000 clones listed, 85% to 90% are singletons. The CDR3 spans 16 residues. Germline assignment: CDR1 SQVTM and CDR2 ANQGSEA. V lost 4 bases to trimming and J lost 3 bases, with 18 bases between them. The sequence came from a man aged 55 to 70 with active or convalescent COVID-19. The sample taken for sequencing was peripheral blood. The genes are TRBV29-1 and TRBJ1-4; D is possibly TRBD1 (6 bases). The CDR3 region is CSVGPGGATANEKLFF. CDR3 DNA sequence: TGCAGCGTTGGTCCTGGGGGCGCGACGGCTAATGAAAAACTGTTTTTT. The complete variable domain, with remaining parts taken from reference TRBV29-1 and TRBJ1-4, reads SAVISQKPSRDICQRGTSLTIQCQVDSQVTMMFWYRQQPGQSLTLIATANQGSEATYESGFVIDKFPISRPNLTFSTLTVSNMSPEDSSIYLCSVGPGGATANEKLFFGSGTQLSVL.